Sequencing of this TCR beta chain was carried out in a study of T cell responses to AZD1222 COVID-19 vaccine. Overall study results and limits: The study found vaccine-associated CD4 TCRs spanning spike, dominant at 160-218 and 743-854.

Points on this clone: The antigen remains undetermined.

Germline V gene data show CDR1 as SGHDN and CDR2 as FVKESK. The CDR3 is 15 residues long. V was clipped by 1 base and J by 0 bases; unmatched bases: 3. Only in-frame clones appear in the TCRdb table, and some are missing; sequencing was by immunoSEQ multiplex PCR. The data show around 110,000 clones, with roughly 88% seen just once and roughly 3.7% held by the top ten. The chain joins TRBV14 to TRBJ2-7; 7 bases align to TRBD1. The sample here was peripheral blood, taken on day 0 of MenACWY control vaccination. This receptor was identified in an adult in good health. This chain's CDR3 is CASSQVWTGSYEQYF. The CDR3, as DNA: TGTGCCAGCAGCCAAGTCTGGACAGGCTCCTACGAGCAGTACTTC.